This T cell receptor (beta chain) was retrieved from a study of cytomegalovirus exposure and HLA in healthy donors. This clone came up a few times. Its antigen is unidentified. Per germline, CDR1 MRHNA and CDR2 SNTAGT. This CDR3 comprises 15 residues. The V and J ends lost 4 bases and 4 bases respectively, with 16 bases between them. 13 Jbeta primers and 60 Vbeta primers were used for the PCR. The method was immunoSEQ multiplex PCR; TCRdb's version includes in-frame clones alone and lacks a portion of them. The sample carries some 200,000 clones, just over 75% recorded once. Study-level findings and limits: Judged likely to be a sequencing artifact was a cluster of highly shared sequence variants. The authors reported that TCR beta sequences could predict HLA-A and HLA-B alleles. These predictions were accurate for most subjects in the first cohort.

The V gene is TRBV6-4, the J gene TRBJ1-1; TRBD1 is a possible D gene (6 bases). This clonotype was sampled from a woman in her sixties or seventies in good health and CMV-seropositive. Sequenced material: PBMCs. The CDR3 bases are TGTGCCAGCAGTGCATCGGGGGGCGCCGGCACTGAAGCTTTCTTT. It specifies CASSASGGAGTEAFF.